This T cell receptor (beta chain) originates from a study of PD-L1 blockade in urothelial cancer. On the study more broadly: Blood yielded a median of approximately 130,000 T cells per sample.

Time point given: peripheral blood 6 weeks after treatment start. Sequencing was performed with immunoSEQ multiplex PCR; in TCRdb, only in-frame clones are kept and a portion is missing. The repertoire holds around 53,000 clones, with approximately 86% as singletons. This CDR3 spans 13 amino acids. V was pared by 5 bases and J by 5 bases, with 12 bases between. CDR1 is LNHDA, CDR2 SQIVND, per germline (reference sequence). V is TRBV19 and J is TRBJ2-5; D not certain. The sample in question was PBMCs, obtained around atezolizumab (anti-PD-L1) treatment. The sequence was obtained from a man aged 50 or older with urothelial cancer. The CDR3 is CASSPTQTETQYF. The CDR3 DNA is TGTGCCAGTAGTCCGACTCAGACGGAGACCCAGTACTTC.